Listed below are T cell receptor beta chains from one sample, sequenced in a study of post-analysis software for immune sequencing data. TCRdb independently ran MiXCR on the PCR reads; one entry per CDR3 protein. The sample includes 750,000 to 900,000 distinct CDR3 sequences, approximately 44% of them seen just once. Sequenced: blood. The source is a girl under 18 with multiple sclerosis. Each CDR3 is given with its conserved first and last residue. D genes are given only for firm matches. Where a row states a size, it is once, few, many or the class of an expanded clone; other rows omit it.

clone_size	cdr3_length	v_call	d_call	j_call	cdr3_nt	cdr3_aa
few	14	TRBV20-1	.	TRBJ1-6	TGCAGTGCTCTCACAGGGTTCTATAATTCACCCCTCCACTTT	CSALTGFYNSPLHF
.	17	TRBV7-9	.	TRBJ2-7	TGTGCCAGCAGCTCTAGGACCCGGGGGCCCCTGGCCCACGAGCAGTACTTC	CASSSRTRGPLAHEQYF
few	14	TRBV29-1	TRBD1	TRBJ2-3	TGCAGCGTTGAACACAGGGGGCGCACAGATACGCAGTATTTT	CSVEHRGRTDTQYF
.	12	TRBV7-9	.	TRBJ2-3	TGTGCCAGCAGCCCCGGGAGTAATACGCAGTATTTT	CASSPGSNTQYF
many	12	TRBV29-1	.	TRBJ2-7	TGCAGCGTTGAGGACAGCTCCTACGAGCAGTACTTC	CSVEDSSYEQYF
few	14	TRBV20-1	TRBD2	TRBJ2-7	TGCAGTGCTAGAAGACTAGCGGTAAACTACGAGCAGTACTTC	CSARRLAVNYEQYF
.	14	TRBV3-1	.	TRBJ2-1	TGTGCCAGCAGCCAGGGTAGTCGCGACAATGAGCAGTTCTTC	CASSQGSRDNEQFF
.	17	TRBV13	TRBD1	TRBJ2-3	TGTGCCAGCAGCTCCCAACCGGGACAGGGCAACACAGATACGCAGTATTTT	CASSSQPGQGNTDTQYF
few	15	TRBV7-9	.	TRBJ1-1	TGTGCCAGCAGCTTTTTGCCCGGGGCTAACACTGAAACTTTCTTT	CASSFLPGANTETFF
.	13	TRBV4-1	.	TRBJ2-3	TGCGCCAGCAGCCAAGACCATACAGATACGCAGTATTTT	CASSQDHTDTQYF
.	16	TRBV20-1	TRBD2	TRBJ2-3	TGCAGTGCTAGAGATTTAGCTAGCGGGACGCTAGATACGCAGTATTTT	CSARDLASGTLDTQYF
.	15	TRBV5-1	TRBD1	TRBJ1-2	TGCGCCAGCAGCTACGACCGGGACAGGATCCATGGCTACACCTTC	CASSYDRDRIHGYTF
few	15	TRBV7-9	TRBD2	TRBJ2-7	TGTGCCAGCAGCTCCGGGACTAGCGGCGGATACGAGCAGTACTTC	CASSSGTSGGYEQYF
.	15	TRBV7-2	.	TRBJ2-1	TGTGCCAGCAGGGAGACTAGTGGCCCCTACAATAAGCAGTTCTTC	CASRETSGPYNKQFF
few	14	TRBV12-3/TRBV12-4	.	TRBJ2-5	TGTGCCAGCAGTTCGCATCTAGATAAAGAGACCCAGTACTTC	CASSSHLDKETQYF
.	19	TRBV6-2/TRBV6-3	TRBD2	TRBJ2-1	TGTGCCAGCAGTTACCCGACTAGCGGGAGGACGATCACCTACAATGAGCAGTTCTTC	CASSYPTSGRTITYNEQFF
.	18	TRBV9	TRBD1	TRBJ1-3	TGTGCCAGCAGCGTAATCCCGGGACAGGGGATCTCTGGAAACACCATATATTTT	CASSVIPGQGISGNTIYF
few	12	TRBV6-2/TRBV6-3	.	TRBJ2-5	TGTGCCAGCAGTCCTAGACTAGAAGGGCAGTACTTC	CASSPRLEGQYF
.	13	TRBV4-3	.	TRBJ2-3	TGCGCCAGCAGCCAAGGGTCCGCAAATACGCAGTATTTT	CASSQGSANTQYF
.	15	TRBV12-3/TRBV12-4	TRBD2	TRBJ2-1	TGTGCCAGCAGTTCCCGGACTAGCGGGGGGCATGAGCAGTTCTTC	CASSSRTSGGHEQFF
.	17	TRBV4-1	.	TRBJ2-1	TGCGCCAGCAGCCAAGATAGAACCACAGCCCCCTACAATGAGCAGTTCTTC	CASSQDRTTAPYNEQFF
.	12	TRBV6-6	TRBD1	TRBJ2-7	TGTGCCAGCACCGGGACAGGGGACGAGCAGTACTTC	CASTGTGDEQYF
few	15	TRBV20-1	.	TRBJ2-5	TGCAGTGCCGTCACAGGCGCAGCGTCCGGGGAGACCCAGTACTTC	CSAVTGAASGETQYF
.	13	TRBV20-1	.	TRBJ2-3	TGCAGTCTTAAACCGGCCGGCACAGATACGCAGTATTTT	CSLKPAGTDTQYF
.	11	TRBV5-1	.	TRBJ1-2	TGCGCCAGCAGCTCCTCAAACGGCTACACCTTC	CASSSSNGYTF
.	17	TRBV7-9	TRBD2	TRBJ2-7	TGTGCCAGCAGCTCAGACAACCCGGGACTAGAAGGCTACGAGCAGTACTTC	CASSSDNPGLEGYEQYF
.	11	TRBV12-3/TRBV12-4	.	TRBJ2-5	TGTGCCAGCAGTCAGCAAGAGACCCGGTACTTC	CASSQQETRYF
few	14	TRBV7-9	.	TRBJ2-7	TGTGCCAGCAGCCCAGACCAGGGTCCCTACGAGCAGTACTTC	CASSPDQGPYEQYF
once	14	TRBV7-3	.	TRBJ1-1	TGTGCCAGCAGCCGGAGCGGGGGGAGCACTGAAGCTTTCTTT	CASSRSGGSTEAFF
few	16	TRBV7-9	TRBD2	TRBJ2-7	TGTGCCAGCAGCTCGGGACTAGCGGCTCCCTCCTACGAGCAGTACTTC	CASSSGLAAPSYEQYF
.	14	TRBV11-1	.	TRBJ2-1	TGTGCCAGCAGCTCCCGGGCCCCTACGCGTGAGCAGTTCTTC	CASSSRAPTREQFF
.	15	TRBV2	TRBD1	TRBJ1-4	TGTGCCAGCAGTGGCTGGGACAGGGGAAGTGAAAAACTGTTTTTT	CASSGWDRGSEKLFF
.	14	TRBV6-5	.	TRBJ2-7	TGTGCCAGCAGATCCTCATGGGAATCCTACGAGCAGTACTTC	CASRSSWESYEQYF
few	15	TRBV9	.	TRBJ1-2	TGTGCCAGCAGCGTAGGACATAGGCCCAACTATGGCTACACCTTC	CASSVGHRPNYGYTF
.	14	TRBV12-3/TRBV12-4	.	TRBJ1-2	TGTGCCAGCAGCCCCGTTGTGGAGTTTCAGGGCTACACCTTC	CASSPVVEFQGYTF
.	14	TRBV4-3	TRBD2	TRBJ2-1	TGCGCCAGCAGCCCCGAGCGGGAGCACAATGAGCAGTTCTTC	CASSPEREHNEQFF
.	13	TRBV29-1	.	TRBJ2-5	TGCAGCGTTGCGCGAGGGGTTAGGGAGACCCAGTACTTC	CSVARGVRETQYF
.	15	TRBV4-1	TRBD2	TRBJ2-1	TGCGCCAGCAGCCAAGGTCCTGGGGGGGGCAATGAGCAGTTCTTC	CASSQGPGGGNEQFF
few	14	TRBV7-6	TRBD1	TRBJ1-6	TGTGCCAGCAGTTCCACTCCCGGGACAGGTTCCCTCCACTTT	CASSSTPGTGSLHF
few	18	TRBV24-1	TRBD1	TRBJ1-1	TGTGCCACCAGTGATTTTAGCCCGGGGACAGCGGTGAACACTGAAGCTTTCTTT	CATSDFSPGTAVNTEAFF
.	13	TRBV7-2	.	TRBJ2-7	TGTGCCAGCAGCTTACGGGAGCCCTACGAGCAGTACTTC	CASSLREPYEQYF
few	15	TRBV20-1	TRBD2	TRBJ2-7	TGCAGTGCTACCCGCCAGACTAGCGCAACCTACGAGCAGTACTTC	CSATRQTSATYEQYF
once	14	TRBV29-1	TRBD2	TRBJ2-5	TGCAGCGTCCCGGTGGGACTAGCTAGGGAGACCCAGTACTTC	CSVPVGLARETQYF
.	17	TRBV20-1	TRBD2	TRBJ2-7	TGCAGTGCTGAACCGGGACTAGCGGGCTTCCTCTTCTACGAGCAGTACTTC	CSAEPGLAGFLFYEQYF
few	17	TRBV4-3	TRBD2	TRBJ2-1	TGCGCCAGCAGCCCAAGACTAGCAAGGGTAGACAGCAATGAGCAGTTCTTC	CASSPRLARVDSNEQFF
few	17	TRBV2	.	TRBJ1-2	TGTGCCAGCAGTGATGTCGCAGGAGAGCGACCTAACTATGGCTACACCTTC	CASSDVAGERPNYGYTF
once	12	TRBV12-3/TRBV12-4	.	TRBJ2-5	TGTGCCAGCGTCAGGGTCCAAGAGACCCAGTACTTC	CASVRVQETQYF
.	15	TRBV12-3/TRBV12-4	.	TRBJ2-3	TGTGCCAGCAGTTTAGGGACACCCGTCACAGATACGCAGTATTTT	CASSLGTPVTDTQYF
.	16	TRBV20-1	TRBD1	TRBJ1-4	TGCAGTACCCACCCCACAGGGGGCGCGACTAATGAAAAACTGTTTTTT	CSTHPTGGATNEKLFF
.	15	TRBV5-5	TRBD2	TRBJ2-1	TGTGCCAGCAGCCTGACTAGCGGGAGGGTGTTTGAGCAGTTCTTC	CASSLTSGRVFEQFF
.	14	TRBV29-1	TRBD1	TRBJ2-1	TGCAGCGTCCGGACAGGGGCCGGGGGGAATGAGCAGTTCTTC	CSVRTGAGGNEQFF